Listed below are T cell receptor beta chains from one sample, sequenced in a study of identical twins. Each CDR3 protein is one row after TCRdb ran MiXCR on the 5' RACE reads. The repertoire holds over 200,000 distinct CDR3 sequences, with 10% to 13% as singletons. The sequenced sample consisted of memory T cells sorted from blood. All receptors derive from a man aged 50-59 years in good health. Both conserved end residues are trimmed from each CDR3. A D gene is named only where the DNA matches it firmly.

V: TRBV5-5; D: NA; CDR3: ASSWGNSNQPQH
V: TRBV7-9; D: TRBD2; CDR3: ASSLAGTSGTYEQY
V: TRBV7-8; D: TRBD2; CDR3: ASSTRLAGQPKETQY
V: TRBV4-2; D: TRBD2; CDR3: ASSPGALAGVHEQY
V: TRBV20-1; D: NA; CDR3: SASTLPDGGYT
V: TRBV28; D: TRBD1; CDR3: ASRDSRIPNTGELF
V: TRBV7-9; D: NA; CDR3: ASSPGQKNTGELF
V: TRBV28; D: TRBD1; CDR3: ASSMTGGGVNTEAF
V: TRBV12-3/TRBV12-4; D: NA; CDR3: ASRENNEQF
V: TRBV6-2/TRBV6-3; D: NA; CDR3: ASSYIRGPEEVYGYT
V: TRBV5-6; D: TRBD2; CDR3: ASSLPGLAVSYNEQF
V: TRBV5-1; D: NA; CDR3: ASSLDIVPAGTEAF
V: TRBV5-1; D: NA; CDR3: ASSLAPGELF
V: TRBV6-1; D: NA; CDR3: ASSERGGPDTQY
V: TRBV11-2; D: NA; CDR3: ASSTDLNQPQH
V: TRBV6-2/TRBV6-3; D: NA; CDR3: ASRIGGGPGELF
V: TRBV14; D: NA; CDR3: ASSQDGGLGSPYRGGDSYEQY
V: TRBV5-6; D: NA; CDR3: ASSWGEETQY
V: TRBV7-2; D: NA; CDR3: ASSLDYRSYNEQF
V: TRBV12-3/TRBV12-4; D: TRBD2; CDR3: ASSYIGLAGQGGTDTQY
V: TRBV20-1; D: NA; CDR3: SARLDNEQF
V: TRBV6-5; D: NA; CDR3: ASSLQGKEQY
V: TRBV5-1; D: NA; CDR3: ASSLAGNEQF
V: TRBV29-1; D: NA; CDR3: SVALRATYEQY
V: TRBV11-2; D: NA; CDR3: ASSLSSGTGELF
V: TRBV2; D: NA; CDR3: ASSDGQFYGYT
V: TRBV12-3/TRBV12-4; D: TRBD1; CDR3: ASRDSFTGAEQY